These T cell receptor beta chains were read from a single sample in a study of shared clonotypes between healthy human individuals. Profiling relied on immunoSEQ multiplex PCR, and the TCRdb table lists in-frame clones only, not all of them. Of 2 million to 2.5 million clones detected, 80% to 95% appear once; the ten largest clones hold 0.3% to 0.4%. The sample comprised naive CD4+ T cells from PBMCs. These receptors all come from a man younger than 30 in good health. Some clones in this sample may be carry-over from other donors' samples. The CDR3 runs from the conserved cysteine through the conserved F or W. Each record gives: V gene, clone size, D gene, J gene, CDR3 protein, CDR3 DNA. D genes are given only for firm matches. Clone size appears in some rows only: once, few, many, or a class for an expanded clone.

TRBV28	-	-	TRBJ1-2	CASSLPPGHYGYTF	TGTGCCAGCAGTTTACCCCCAGGGCACTATGGCTACACCTTC
TRBV14	-	TRBD1	TRBJ2-5	CASSLRQGQETQYF	TGTGCCAGCAGCCTCCGACAGGGCCAAGAGACCCAGTACTTC
TRBV7-9	-	TRBD1	TRBJ1-5	CASSLLGQVAPYSNQPQHF	TGTGCCAGCAGCTTATTGGGACAGGTGGCCCCCTATAGCAATCAGCCCCAGCATTTT
TRBV7-2	-	-	TRBJ1-5	CASSLGTATSNQPQHF	TGTGCCAGCAGCTTGGGTACCGCTACAAGCAATCAGCCCCAGCATTTT
TRBV10-1	-	-	TRBJ2-7	CASSRGTYEQYF	TGCGCCAGCAGTCGAGGGACCTACGAGCAGTACTTC
TRBV4-1	-	-	TRBJ1-3	CASRPTGLSGNTIYF	TGCGCCAGCAGGCCGACAGGTCTCTCTGGAAACACCATATATTTT
TRBV18	-	-	TRBJ2-7	CASSPGAVPYEQYF	TGTGCCAGCTCACCAGGGGCGGTTCCCTACGAGCAGTACTTC
TRBV6-6	-	-	TRBJ1-4	CASGGREAKLFF	TGTGCCAGCGGGGGAAGAGAGGCAAAACTGTTTTTT
TRBV4-1	-	-	TRBJ2-5	CASSQGGARGVGETQYF	TGCGCCAGCAGCCAAGGTGGGGCCAGGGGAGTCGGAGAGACCCAGTACTTC
TRBV14	-	-	TRBJ2-7	CASSQAAPQYF	TGTGCCAGCAGCCAAGCGGCCCCGCAGTACTTC
TRBV5-6	once	TRBD1	TRBJ2-1	CASSSTGQGSYNEQFF	TGTGCCAGCAGCTCGACAGGACAGGGATCCTACAATGAGCAGTTCTTC
TRBV5-1	-	TRBD2	TRBJ2-5	CASSEGLAGGPWYGETQYF	TGCGCCAGCAGCGAGGGACTAGCGGGAGGGCCTTGGTACGGAGAGACCCAGTACTTC
TRBV7-9	-	TRBD1	TRBJ1-3	CASSEGQGYGNTIYF	TGTGCCAGCAGCGAGGGACAGGGGTATGGAAACACCATATATTTT
TRBV5-5	-	-	TRBJ2-7	CASSLDGTYEQYF	TGTGCCAGCAGCTTGGACGGGACCTACGAGCAGTACTTC
TRBV5-1	-	-	TRBJ1-2	CASSLDRAAGYTF	TGCGCCAGCAGCTTGGACAGGGCAGCCGGCTACACCTTC
TRBV27	-	-	TRBJ1-1	CASSFYGSFEAFF	TGTGCCAGCAGTTTTTACGGGAGTTTCGAGGCTTTCTTT
TRBV5-1	-	-	TRBJ2-1	CANSPVVSNGQFF	TGCGCCAACAGCCCTGTGGTGTCCAATGGGCAGTTCTTC
TRBV7-3	-	-	TRBJ2-1	CASSSPRGSSYNEQFF	TGTGCCAGCAGCTCACCGAGAGGATCCTCCTACAATGAGCAGTTCTTC
TRBV11-2	-	TRBD2	TRBJ2-1	CASSPTSGTNNEQFF	TGTGCCAGCAGCCCGACTAGCGGGACGAACAATGAGCAGTTCTTC
TRBV6-5	once	-	TRBJ2-5	CASSYSSGEETQYF	TGTGCCAGCAGTTACTCCTCCGGGGAAGAGACCCAGTACTTC
TRBV7-2	-	-	TRBJ2-5	CASRFSGTEGETQYF	TGTGCCAGCAGATTCTCCGGGACGGAAGGAGAGACCCAGTACTTC
TRBV5-1	-	-	TRBJ2-7	CASSLPHYEQYF	TGCGCCAGCAGCTTGCCCCACTACGAGCAGTACTTC
TRBV2	-	-	TRBJ1-1	CASTPRTVGTEAFF	TGTGCCAGCACTCCCCGGACAGTGGGCACTGAAGCTTTCTTT
TRBV5-1	-	TRBD2	TRBJ2-7	CASSPGTSGGNYEQYF	TGCGCCAGCAGCCCAGGGACTAGCGGGGGCAACTACGAGCAGTACTTC
TRBV28	-	TRBD2	TRBJ2-7	CASSTTSGSNEQYF	TGTGCCAGCAGTACGACTAGCGGGAGTAATGAGCAGTACTTC
TRBV7-2	-	-	TRBJ1-5	CASSSRGVGQPQHF	TGTGCCAGCAGCTCTAGGGGGGTAGGGCAGCCCCAGCATTTT
TRBV6-4	-	TRBD2	TRBJ2-7	CASSDSKSVCSGRAPYEQYF	TGTGCCAGCAGTGACTCGAAGTCGGTGTGTAGCGGGAGGGCCCCCTACGAGCAGTACTTC
TRBV19	-	TRBD2	TRBJ2-3	CASSVGTSGGPSTDTQYF	TGTGCCAGTAGTGTTGGGACTAGCGGGGGACCTAGCACAGATACGCAGTATTTT
TRBV5-1	-	-	TRBJ2-1	CASSFVQNNEQFF	TGCGCCAGCAGCTTTGTACAGAACAATGAGCAGTTCTTC
TRBV4-2	-	TRBD2	TRBJ2-7	CASSQDSALAGYEQYF	TGTGCCAGCAGCCAAGATAGCGCTCTAGCGGGATACGAGCAGTACTTC
TRBV5-1	-	-	TRBJ2-7	CASSMGLPGAYEQYF	TGCGCCAGCAGCATGGGCTTGCCAGGGGCCTACGAGCAGTACTTC
TRBV30	-	-	TRBJ2-5	CAWSWRGQETQYF	TGTGCCTGGAGTTGGAGAGGCCAAGAGACCCAGTACTTC
TRBV9	-	TRBD1	TRBJ2-1	CASSGGTGSHNEQFF	TGTGCCAGCAGCGGGGGGACAGGGTCTCACAATGAGCAGTTCTTC
TRBV6-5	-	-	TRBJ2-7	CASSSTRYYEQYF	TGTGCCAGCAGTTCTACGCGGTATTACGAGCAGTACTTC
TRBV7-9	-	-	TRBJ2-5	CASSLERLMGGRETQYF	TGTGCCAGCAGCTTAGAACGCCTGATGGGGGGGCGGGAGACCCAGTACTTC
TRBV10-1	-	-	TRBJ1-4	CASSEVQGKDRVNEKLFF	TGCGCCAGCAGTGAGGTACAGGGAAAAGACCGGGTTAATGAAAAACTGTTTTTT
TRBV25-1	few	-	TRBJ1-1	CASSELGSVNTEAFF	TGTGCCAGCAGTGAATTGGGCAGTGTGAACACTGAAGCTTTCTTT
TRBV25-1	-	-	TRBJ2-2	CASSDPSAPNTGELFF	TGTGCCAGCAGTGACCCATCGGCCCCGAACACCGGGGAGCTGTTTTTT
TRBV12-5	-	-	TRBJ2-4	CASGRVAIAKNIQYF	TGTGCTAGTGGCCGCGTCGCTATAGCCAAAAACATTCAGTACTTC
TRBV30	-	TRBD1	TRBJ1-5	CAWGTGNSNQPQHF	TGTGCCTGGGGGACAGGGAATAGCAATCAGCCCCAGCATTTT
TRBV28	-	-	TRBJ1-4	CASSLFGGIAGGGNEKLFF	TGTGCCAGCAGTTTATTTGGGGGGATTGCTGGGGGAGGTAATGAAAAACTGTTTTTT
TRBV5-1	-	-	TRBJ1-4	CASRAATNEKLFF	TGCGCCAGCCGCGCGGCAACTAATGAAAAACTGTTTTTT